Below, 10 T cell receptor beta chains from the same sample are listed, as sequenced in a study of blood T cell repertoires in COVID-19. This table comes from immunoSEQ multiplex PCR, and its TCRdb copy is limited to in-frame clones, with some not included. This table holds approximately 35,000 clones, just over 85% found once. Sequences were obtained from peripheral blood. These TCRs come from a woman in her seventies with active COVID-19.

The rearrangement uses TRBV9 and TRBJ2-3; the match to TRBD1 covers 8 bases. CDR3 size: 14 residues. Trimming at V came to 3 bases and at J to 4 bases, leaving 4 bases not matched to a gene. Germline V gene sequence: CDR1 SGDLS, CDR2 YYNGEE. CDR3 in DNA: TGTGCCAGCAGCGCTGGACAGGGCCCAGATACGCAGTATTTT. Amino acids: CASSAGQGPDTQYF. Complete variable domain (other parts from reference TRBV9 and TRBJ2-3): DSGVTQTPKHLITATGQRVTLRCSPRSGDLSVYWYQQSLDQGLQFLIQYYNGEERAKGNILERFSAQQFPDLHSELNLSSLELGDSALYFCASSAGQGPDTQYFGPGTRLTVL.

This clone was counted only a few times. J is TRBJ1-3 and V is TRBV3-1 (or the pseudogene TRBV3-2); the D gene is possibly TRBD1 (6 bases). With 4 bases removed from V and 3 bases from J, the gap between germline ends came to 10 bases. The CDR3 has 14 residues. Germline V gene sequence: CDR1 LGHDT, CDR2 YNNKEL (reference sequence). The CDR3 region is CASSLNRDGNTIYF. CDR3 sequence (DNA): TGTGCCAGCAGCCTCAACAGGGATGGAAACACCATATATTTT.

Details on this clone: One junction end does not reproduce the germline sequence, and a read error may be involved. The gene calls are TRBV7-7 and TRBJ2-5; no clear D. The CDR3 totals 13 residues. Looked up from germline, CDR1 is SSHAT and CDR2 is FNYEAQ (reference sequence). Here the CDR3 DNA reads TGTGCTAGCAGCTCGAGCCACCAAGAGACCCAGTACTTC. Translated, it gives CASSSSHQETQYF.

J is TRBJ2-3 and V is TRBV11-2; D possibly corresponds to TRBD2 (5 bases). Trimming removed 2 bases from V and 6 bases from J, with 15 bases in between. CDR1 is SGHAT, CDR2 FQNNGV, per germline. This CDR3 contains 15 residues. CDR3 protein: CASSLYGLFRDTQYF. The CDR3, as DNA: TGTGCCAGCAGCTTATATGGACTCTTTCGGGATACGCAGTATTTT.

This rearrangement joins TRBV6-2 or TRBV6-3 to TRBJ1-2; D is uncertain. V dropped 2 bases and J dropped 4 bases, with 14 bases sitting between them. The length of the CDR3 is 15 residues. Germline values: CDR1 MNHEY, CDR2 SVGEGT. CDR3 bases: TGTGCCAGCAGTTACAGAGGCGCAACCCTCTATGGCTACACCTTC. Translation: CASSYRGATLYGYTF.

The CDR3 is CASSPRDLSSYEQYF. The CDR3 DNA is TGTGCCAGCAGCCCGAGGGACTTAAGCTCCTACGAGCAGTACTTC. The rearrangement joins TRBV13 to TRBJ2-7; perhaps TRBD2 as D (6 bases). The CDR3 loop spans 15 amino acids. V lost 5 bases, J lost 0 bases, and 14 bases lay in between. Germline V gene lookup returns CDR1 PRHDT and CDR2 FYEKMQ (reference sequence).

The chain recombines TRBV7-8 with TRBJ1-4; the D gene is possibly TRBD1 (5 bases). Trimming took off 1 base at V and 4 bases at J, with 16 bases between the two ends. The CDR3 sequence is 17 residues long. Per the germline V gene, CDR1 is SGHVS and CDR2 is FQNEAQ. The CDR3 DNA is TGTGCCAGCAGCTTAGACGTTCAAGGGGCCGGTAATGAAAAACTGTTTTTT. Translated: CASSLDVQGAGNEKLFF.

The V gene is TRBV9, the J gene TRBJ1-2, with 9 bases aligning to TRBD1. Germline lookup yields CDR1 SGDLS and CDR2 YYNGEE. The CDR3 has 16 residues. Unmatched junction bases numbered 8, after V lost 4 bases and J lost 1 base. In DNA form, the CDR3 reads TGTGCCAGCAGCACCCAGACAGGGGGATATAACTATGGCTACACCTTC. Protein sequence: CASSTQTGGYNYGYTF.

The rearrangement uses TRBV28 and TRBJ1-3; D unclear. CDR3 length: 15 amino acids. Trimming left V 6 bases short and J 2 bases short, with 14 bases between. Germline assignment: CDR1 MDHEN and CDR2 SYDVKM. This CDR3 is CASSPAGIAGNTIYF. The CDR3 region has the DNA TGTGCCAGCAGCCCCGCCGGGATCGCTGGAAACACCATATATTTT. Supplemented by reference TRBV28 and TRBJ1-3, the full variable domain reads DVKVTQSSRYLVKRTGEKVFLECVQDMDHENMFWYRQDPGLGLRLIYFSYDVKMKEKGDIPEGYSVSREKKERFSLILESASTNQTSMYLCASSPAGIAGNTIYFGEGSWLTVV.

The chain combines TRBV7-3 with TRBJ2-3, with D possibly being TRBD2 (5 bases). Germline V gene data show CDR1 as SGHTA and CDR2 as FQGTGA. This CDR3 spans 17 amino acids. V was pared by 1 base and J by 0 bases, with 14 bases between. This chain's CDR3 is CASSLKSRGHSTDTQYF. The CDR3 DNA sequence: TGTGCCAGCAGCTTAAAATCCCGGGGTCATAGCACAGATACGCAGTATTTT.